This TCR beta chain was recovered during a study of response to subunit inactivated influenza vaccine. General study findings and limits: Every seasonal influenza vaccination brings in few new T cells, the authors suggested.

TCRdb fed the RT-PCR reads into MiXCR, producing one record per CDR3 protein. This repertoire shows some 500,000 distinct CDR3 sequences, over 25% found once; its top ten account for around 2%. In regard to this clonotype: What it recognizes is unknown.

V gave up 6 bases and J gave up 0 bases; unmatched junction bases: 9. Germline V gene lookup returns CDR1 DFQATT and CDR2 SNEGSKA (reference sequence). The CDR3 is 18 amino acids. Sequences were derived from CD4+ T cells sorted from PBMCs, sampled around 5 days after vaccination. The V and J genes are TRBV20-1 and TRBJ2-1, with 15 bases matching TRBD2. This clonotype was sampled from a man aged 50 to 60 who received an inactivated influenza vaccine. The CDR3 DNA follows: TGCAGTGCGCCGGGACTAGCGGGAGGTCTAAGCTCCTACAATGAGCAGTTCTTC. It yields the protein CSAPGLAGGLSSYNEQFF.